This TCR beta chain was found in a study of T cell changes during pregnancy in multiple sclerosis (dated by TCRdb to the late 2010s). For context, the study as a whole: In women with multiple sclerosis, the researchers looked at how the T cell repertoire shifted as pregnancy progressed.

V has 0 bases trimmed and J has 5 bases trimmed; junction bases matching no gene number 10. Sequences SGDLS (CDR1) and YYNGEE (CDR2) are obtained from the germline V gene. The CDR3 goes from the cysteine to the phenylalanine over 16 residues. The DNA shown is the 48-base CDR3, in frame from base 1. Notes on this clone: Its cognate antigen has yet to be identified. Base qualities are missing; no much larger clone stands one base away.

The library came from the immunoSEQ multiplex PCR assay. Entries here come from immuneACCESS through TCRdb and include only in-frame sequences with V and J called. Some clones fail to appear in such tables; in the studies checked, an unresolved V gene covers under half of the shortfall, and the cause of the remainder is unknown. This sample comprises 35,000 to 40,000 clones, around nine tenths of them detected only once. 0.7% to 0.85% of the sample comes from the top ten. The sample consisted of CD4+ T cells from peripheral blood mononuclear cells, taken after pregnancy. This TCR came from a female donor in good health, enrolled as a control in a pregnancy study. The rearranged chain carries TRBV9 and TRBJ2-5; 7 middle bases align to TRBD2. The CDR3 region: CASSVGAGTMRETQYF. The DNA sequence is TGTGCCAGCAGCGTAGGGGCGGGGACTATGAGGGAGACCCAGTACTTC.